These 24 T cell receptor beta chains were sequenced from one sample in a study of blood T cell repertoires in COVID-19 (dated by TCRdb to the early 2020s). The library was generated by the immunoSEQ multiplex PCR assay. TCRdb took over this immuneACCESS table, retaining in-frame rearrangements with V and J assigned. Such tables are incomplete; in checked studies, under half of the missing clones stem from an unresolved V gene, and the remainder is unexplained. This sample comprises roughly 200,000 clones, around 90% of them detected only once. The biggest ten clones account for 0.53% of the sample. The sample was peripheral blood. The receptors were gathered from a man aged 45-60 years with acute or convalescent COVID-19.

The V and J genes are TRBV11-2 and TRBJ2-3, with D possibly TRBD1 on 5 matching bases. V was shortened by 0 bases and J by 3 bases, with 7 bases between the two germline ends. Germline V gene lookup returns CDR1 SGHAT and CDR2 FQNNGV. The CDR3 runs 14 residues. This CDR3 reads CASSLDRQTDTQYF. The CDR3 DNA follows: TGTGCCAGCAGCTTAGATAGACAGACAGATACGCAGTATTTT.

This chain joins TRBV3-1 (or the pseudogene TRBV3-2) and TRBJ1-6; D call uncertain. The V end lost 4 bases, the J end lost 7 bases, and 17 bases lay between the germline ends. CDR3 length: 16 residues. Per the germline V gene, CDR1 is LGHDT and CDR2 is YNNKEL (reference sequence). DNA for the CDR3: TGTGCCAGCAGCCCAAGGGCGGGAGCTGGAAATTCACCCCTCCACTTT. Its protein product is CASSPRAGAGNSPLHF.

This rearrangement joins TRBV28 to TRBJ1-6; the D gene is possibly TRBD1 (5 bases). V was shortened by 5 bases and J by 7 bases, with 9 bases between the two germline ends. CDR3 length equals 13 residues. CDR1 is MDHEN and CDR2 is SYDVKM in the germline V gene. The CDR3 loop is CASSRQPNSPLHF. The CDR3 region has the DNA TGTGCCAGCAGTCGACAGCCGAATTCACCCCTCCACTTT.

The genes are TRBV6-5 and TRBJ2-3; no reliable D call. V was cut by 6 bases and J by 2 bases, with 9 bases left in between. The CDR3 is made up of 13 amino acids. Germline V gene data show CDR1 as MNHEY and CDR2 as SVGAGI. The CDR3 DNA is TGTGCCAGCAGACCCACCTACACAGATACGCAGTATTTT. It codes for CASRPTYTDTQYF.

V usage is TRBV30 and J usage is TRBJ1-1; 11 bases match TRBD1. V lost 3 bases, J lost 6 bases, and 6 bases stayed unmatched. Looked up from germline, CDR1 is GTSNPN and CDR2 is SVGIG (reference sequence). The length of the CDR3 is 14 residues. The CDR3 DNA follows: TGTGCCTGGAGGACTGGACAGGGGGCTTCTGAAGCTTTCTTT. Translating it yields CAWRTGQGASEAFF.

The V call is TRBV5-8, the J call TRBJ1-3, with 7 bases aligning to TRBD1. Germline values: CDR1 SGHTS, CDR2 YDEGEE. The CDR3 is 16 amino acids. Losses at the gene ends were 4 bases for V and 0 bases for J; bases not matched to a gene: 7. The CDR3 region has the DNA TGTGCCAGCAGCCCGGGACAGCAGTTCTCTGGAAACACCATATATTTT. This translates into CASSPGQQFSGNTIYF.

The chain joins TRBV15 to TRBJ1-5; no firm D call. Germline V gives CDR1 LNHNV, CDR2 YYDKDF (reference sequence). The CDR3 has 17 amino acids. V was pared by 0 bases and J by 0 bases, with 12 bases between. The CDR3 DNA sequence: TGTGCCACCAGCAGAGATGTTCGGGGATATAGCAATCAGCCCCAGCATTTT. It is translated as CATSRDVRGYSNQPQHF.

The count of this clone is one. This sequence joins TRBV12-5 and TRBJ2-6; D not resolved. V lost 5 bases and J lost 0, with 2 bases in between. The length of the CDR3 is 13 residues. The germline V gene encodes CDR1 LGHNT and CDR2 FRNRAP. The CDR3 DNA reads TGTGCTAGTGGTCTCTCTGGGGCCAACGTCCTGACTTTC. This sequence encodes CASGLSGANVLTF.

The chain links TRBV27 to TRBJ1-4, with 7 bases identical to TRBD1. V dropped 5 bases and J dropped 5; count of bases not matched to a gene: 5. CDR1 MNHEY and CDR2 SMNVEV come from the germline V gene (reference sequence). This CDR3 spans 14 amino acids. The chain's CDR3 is CASSPRGENEKLFF. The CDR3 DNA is TGTGCCAGCAGTCCCAGGGGGGAGAATGAAAAACTGTTTTTT.

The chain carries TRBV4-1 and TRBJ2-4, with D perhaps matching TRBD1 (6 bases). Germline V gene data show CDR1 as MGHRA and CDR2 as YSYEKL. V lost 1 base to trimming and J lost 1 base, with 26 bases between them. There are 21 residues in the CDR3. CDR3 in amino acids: CASSQGWSPGTKPAAKNIQYF. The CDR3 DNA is TGCGCCAGCAGCCAAGGGTGGTCTCCCGGGACAAAACCGGCGGCCAAAAACATTCAGTACTTC.

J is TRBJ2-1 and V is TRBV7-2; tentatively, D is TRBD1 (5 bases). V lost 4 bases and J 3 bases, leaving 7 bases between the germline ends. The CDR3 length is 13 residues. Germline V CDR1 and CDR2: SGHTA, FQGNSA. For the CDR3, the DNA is TGTGCCAGCAGCTGGGGCAGCTACAATGAGCAGTTCTTC. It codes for CASSWGSYNEQFF.

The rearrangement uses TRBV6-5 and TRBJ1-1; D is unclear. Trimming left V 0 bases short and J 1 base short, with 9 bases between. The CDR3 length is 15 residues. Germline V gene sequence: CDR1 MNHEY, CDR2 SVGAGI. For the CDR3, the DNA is TGTGCCAGCAGTTACTCGGGCAATCGGAACACTGAAGCTTTCTTT. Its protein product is CASSYSGNRNTEAFF.

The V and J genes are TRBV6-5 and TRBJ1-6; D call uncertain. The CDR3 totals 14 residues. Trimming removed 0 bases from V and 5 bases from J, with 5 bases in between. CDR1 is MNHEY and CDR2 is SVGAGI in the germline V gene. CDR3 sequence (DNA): TGTGCCAGCAGTTACTCCACAAATAATTCACCCCTCCACTTT. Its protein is CASSYSTNNSPLHF.

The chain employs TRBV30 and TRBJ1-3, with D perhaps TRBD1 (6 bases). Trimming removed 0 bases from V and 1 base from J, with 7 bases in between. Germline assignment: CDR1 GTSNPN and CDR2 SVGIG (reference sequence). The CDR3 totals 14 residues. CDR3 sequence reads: CAWSVGGSGNTIYF. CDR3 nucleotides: TGTGCCTGGAGTGTAGGGGGATCTGGAAACACCATATATTTT.

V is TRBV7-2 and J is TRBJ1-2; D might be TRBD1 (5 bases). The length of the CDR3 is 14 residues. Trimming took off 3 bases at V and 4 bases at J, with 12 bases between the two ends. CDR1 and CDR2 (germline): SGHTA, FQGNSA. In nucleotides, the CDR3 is TGTGCCAGCAGCTTCCAGGGCGGGGCCTATGGCTACACCTTC. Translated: CASSFQGGAYGYTF.

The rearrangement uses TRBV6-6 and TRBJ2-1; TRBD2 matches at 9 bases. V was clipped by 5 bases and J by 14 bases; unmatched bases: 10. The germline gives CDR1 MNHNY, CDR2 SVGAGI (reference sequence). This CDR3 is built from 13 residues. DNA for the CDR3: TGTGCCAGCAGTAAAAGACTAGCGGAGACGGAGTTCTTC. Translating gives CASSKRLAETEFF.

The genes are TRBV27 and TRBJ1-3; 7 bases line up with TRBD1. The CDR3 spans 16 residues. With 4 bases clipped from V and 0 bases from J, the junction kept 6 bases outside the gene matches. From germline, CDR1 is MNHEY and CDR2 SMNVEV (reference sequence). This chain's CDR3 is CASSSTGQISGNTIYF. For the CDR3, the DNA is TGTGCCAGCAGTTCGACAGGGCAAATCTCTGGAAACACCATATATTTT.

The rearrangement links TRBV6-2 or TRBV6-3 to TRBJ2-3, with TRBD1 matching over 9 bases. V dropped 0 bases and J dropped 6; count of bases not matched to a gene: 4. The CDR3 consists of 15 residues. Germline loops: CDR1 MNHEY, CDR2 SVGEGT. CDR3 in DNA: TGTGCCAGCAGTTACTCGGGACAGGGAATCGATACGCAGTATTTT. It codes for CASSYSGQGIDTQYF.

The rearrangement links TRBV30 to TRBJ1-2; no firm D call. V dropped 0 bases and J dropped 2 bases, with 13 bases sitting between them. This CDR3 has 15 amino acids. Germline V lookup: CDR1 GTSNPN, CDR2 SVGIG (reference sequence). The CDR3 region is CAWSVLEDLNYGYTF. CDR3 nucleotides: TGTGCCTGGAGTGTACTAGAGGACCTAAACTATGGCTACACCTTC.

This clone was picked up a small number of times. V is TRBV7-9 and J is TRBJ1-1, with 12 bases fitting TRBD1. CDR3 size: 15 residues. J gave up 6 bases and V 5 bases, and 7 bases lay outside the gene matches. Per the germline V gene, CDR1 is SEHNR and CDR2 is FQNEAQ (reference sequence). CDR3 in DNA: TGTGCCAGCAGCCCACCCGGGACAGGGGGCCCTGAAGCTTTCTTT. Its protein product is CASSPPGTGGPEAFF. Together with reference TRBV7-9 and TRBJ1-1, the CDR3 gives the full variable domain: DTGVSQNPRHKITKRGQNVTFRCDPISEHNRLYWYRQTLGQGPEFLTYFQNEAQLEKSRLLSDRFSAERPKGSFSTLEIQRTEQGDSAMYLCASSPPGTGGPEAFFGQGTRLTVV.

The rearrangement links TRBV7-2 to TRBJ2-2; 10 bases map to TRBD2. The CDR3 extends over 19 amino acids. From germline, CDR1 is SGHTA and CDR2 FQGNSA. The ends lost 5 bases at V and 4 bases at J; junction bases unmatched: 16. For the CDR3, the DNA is TGTGCCAGCAGCGATGCCTGGGGTGAACTAGCGGGAATCACCGGGGAGCTGTTTTTT. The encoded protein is CASSDAWGELAGITGELFF.

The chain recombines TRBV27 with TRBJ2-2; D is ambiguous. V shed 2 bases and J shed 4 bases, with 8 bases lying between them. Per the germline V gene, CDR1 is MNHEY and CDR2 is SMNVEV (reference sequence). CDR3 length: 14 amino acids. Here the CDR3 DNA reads TGTGCCAGCAGTTTAAGTCCGGGCACCGGGGAGCTGTTTTTT. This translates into CASSLSPGTGELFF.

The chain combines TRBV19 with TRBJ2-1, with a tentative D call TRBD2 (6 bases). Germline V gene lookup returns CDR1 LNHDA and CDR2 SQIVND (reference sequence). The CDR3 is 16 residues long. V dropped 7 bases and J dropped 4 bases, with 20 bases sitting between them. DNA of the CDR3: TGTGCCAGTACTGTGGGCGGGGCGGCCCATTACAATGAGCAGTTCTTC. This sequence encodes CASTVGGAAHYNEQFF.

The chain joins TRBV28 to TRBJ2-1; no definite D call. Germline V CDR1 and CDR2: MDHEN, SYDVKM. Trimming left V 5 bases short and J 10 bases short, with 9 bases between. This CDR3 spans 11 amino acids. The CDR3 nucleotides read TGTGCCAGCAGTCCGCGCTTAGAGCAGTTCTTC. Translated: CASSPRLEQFF.